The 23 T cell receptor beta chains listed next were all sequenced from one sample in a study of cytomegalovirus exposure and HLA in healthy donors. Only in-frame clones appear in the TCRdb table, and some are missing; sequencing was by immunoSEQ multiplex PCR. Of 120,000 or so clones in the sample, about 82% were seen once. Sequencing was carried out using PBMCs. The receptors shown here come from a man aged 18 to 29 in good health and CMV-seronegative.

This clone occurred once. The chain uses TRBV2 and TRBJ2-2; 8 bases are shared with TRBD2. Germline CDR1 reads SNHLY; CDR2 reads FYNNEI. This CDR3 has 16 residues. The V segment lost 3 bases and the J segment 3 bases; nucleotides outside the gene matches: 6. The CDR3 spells CASSDQSSGHTGELFF. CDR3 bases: TGTGCCAGCAGTGATCAGTCTAGCGGGCACACCGGGGAGCTGTTTTTT.

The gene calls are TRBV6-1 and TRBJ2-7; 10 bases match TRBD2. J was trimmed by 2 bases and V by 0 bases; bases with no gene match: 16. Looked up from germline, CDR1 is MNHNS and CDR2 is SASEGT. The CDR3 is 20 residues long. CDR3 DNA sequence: TGTGCCAGCAGTGAAGCGCTTCCCTATCTAGTACTAGCGGGAACCTACGAGCAGTACTTC. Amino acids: CASSEALPYLVLAGTYEQYF.

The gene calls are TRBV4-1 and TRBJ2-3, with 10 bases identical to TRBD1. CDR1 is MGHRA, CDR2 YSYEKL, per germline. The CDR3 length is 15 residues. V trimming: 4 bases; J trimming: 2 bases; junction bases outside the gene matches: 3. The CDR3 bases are TGCGCCAGCAGCCTAGACAGGGGGCTCACAGATACGCAGTATTTT. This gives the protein CASSLDRGLTDTQYF.

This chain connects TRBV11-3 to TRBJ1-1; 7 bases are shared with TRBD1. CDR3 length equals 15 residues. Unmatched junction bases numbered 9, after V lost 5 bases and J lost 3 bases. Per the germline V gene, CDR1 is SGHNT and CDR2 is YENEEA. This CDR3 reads CASSAEGARDTEAFF. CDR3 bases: TGTGCCAGCAGCGCCGAGGGGGCGCGGGACACTGAAGCTTTCTTT.

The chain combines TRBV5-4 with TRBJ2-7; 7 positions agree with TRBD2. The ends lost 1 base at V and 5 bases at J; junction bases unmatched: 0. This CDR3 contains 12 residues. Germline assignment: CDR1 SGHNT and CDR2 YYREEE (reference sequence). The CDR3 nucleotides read TGTGCCAGCAGCTTGACTAGCGACGAGCAGTACTTC. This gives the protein CASSLTSDEQYF.

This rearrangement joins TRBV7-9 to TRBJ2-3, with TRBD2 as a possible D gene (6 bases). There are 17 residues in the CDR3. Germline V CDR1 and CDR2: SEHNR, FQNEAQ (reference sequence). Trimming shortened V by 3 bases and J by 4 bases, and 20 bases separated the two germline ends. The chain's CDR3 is CASSFAGTSMRADTQYF. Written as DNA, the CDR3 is TGTGCCAGCAGCTTCGCGGGGACTTCTATGAGGGCAGATACGCAGTATTTT.

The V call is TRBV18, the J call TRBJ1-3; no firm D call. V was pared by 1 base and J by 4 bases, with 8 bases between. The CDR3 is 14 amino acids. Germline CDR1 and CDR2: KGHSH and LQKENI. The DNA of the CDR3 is TGTGCCAGCTCACCACGGGAGAGAGGAAACACCATATATTTT. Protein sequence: CASSPRERGNTIYF.

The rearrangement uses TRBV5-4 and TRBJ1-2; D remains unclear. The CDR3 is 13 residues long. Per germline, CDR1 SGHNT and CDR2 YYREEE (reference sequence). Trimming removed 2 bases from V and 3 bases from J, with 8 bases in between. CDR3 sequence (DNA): TGTGCCAGCAGCTTTGAGGCCTACTATGGCTACACCTTC. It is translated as CASSFEAYYGYTF. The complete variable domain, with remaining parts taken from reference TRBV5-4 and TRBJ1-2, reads ETGVTQSPTHLIKTRGQQVTLRCSSQSGHNTVSWYQQALGQGPQFIFQYYREEENGRGNFPPRFSGLQFPNYSSELNVNALELDDSALYLCASSFEAYYGYTFGSGTRLTVV.

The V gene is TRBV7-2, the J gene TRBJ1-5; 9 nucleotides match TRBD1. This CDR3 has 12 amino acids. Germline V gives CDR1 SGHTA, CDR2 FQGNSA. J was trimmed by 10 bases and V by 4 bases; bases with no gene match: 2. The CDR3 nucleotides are TGTGCCAGCAGCTACAGGGGGCGTCCCCAGCATTTT. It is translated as CASSYRGRPQHF.

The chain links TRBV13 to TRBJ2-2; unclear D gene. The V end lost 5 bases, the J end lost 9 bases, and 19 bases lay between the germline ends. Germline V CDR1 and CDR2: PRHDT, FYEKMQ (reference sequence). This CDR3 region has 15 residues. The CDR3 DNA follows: TGTGCCAGCAGCAACCCCTCAAACAGAGACCGGGAGCTGTTTTTT. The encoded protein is CASSNPSNRDRELFF. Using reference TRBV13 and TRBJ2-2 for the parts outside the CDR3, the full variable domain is AAGVIQSPRHLIKEKRETATLKCYPIPRHDTVYWYQQGPGQDPQFLISFYEKMQSDKGSIPDRFSAQQFSDYHSELNMSSLELGDSALYFCASSNPSNRDRELFFGEGSRLTVL.

The CDR3 loop is CASRASETTGHGYTF. CDR3 nucleotide sequence: TGTGCCAGCAGGGCAAGCGAAACGACAGGCCATGGCTACACCTTC. The chain uses TRBV6-5 and TRBJ1-2; perhaps TRBD1 as D (6 bases). Germline CDR1 and CDR2: MNHEY and SVGAGI. The CDR3 loop spans 15 amino acids. Trimming stripped 6 bases from V and 6 bases from J, with 20 bases between.

CDR3 nucleotide sequence: TGTGCCAGTAGGAGCCGGGACAGCCGGACCCCAGGCAGGCATCAGCCCCAGCATTTT. This codes for CASRSRDSRTPGRHQPQHF. The genes are TRBV19 and TRBJ1-5; the match to TRBD1 covers 7 bases. The CDR3 extends over 19 amino acids. Trimming at V came to 6 bases and at J to 5 bases, leaving 22 bases not matched to a gene. CDR1 is LNHDA and CDR2 is SQIVND in the germline V gene (reference sequence).

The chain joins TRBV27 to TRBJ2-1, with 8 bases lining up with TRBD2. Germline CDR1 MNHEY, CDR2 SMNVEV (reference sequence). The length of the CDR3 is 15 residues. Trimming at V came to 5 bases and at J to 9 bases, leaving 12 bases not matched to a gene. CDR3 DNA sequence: TGTGCCAGCAGTGGGAGCGGGAGAGGTTGGGGTGAGCAGTTCTTC. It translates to CASSGSGRGWGEQFF.

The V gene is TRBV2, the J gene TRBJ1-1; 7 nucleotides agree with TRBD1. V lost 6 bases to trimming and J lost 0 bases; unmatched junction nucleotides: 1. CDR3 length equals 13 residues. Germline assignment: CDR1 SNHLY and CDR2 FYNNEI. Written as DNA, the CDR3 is TGTGCCAGCAGGGGACAGATGAACACTGAAGCTTTCTTT. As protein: CASRGQMNTEAFF.

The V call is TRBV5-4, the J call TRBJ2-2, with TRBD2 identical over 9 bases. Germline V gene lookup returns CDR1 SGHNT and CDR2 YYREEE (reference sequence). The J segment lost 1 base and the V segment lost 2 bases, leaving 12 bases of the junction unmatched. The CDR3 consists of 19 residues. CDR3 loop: CASSFGVRGRAGNTGELFF. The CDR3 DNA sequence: TGTGCCAGCAGCTTCGGCGTTCGCGGGAGGGCCGGGAACACCGGGGAGCTGTTTTTT. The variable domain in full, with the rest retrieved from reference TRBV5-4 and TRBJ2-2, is ETGVTQSPTHLIKTRGQQVTLRCSSQSGHNTVSWYQQALGQGPQFIFQYYREEENGRGNFPPRFSGLQFPNYSSELNVNALELDDSALYLCASSFGVRGRAGNTGELFFGEGSRLTVL.

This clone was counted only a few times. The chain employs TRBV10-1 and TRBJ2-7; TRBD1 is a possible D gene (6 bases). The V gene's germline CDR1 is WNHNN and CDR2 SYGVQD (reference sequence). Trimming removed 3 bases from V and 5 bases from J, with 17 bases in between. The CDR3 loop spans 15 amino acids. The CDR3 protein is CASSERGKGSNEQYF. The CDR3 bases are TGCGCCAGCAGTGAAAGGGGGAAAGGGAGCAACGAGCAGTACTTC.

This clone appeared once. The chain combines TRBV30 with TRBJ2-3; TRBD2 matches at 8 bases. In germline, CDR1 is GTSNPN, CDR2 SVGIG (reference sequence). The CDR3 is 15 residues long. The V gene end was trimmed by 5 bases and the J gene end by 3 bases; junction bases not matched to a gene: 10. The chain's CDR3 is CAWGLLAVITDTQYF. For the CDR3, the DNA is TGTGCCTGGGGATTACTAGCGGTTATTACAGATACGCAGTATTTT.

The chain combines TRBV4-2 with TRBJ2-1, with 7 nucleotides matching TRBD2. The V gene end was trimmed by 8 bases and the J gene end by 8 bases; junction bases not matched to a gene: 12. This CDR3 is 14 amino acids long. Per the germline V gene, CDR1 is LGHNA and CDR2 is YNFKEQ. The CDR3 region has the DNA TGTGCCAGCGGACGGGGCGGGAGTGGGGATGAGCAGTTCTTC. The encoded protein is CASGRGGSGDEQFF.

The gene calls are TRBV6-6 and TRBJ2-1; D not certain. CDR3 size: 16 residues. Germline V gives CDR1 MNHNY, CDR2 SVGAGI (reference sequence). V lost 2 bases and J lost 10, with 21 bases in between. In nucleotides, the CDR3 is TGTGCCAGCAGTTACAGGTTGCCCACCACAATCAGGGAGCAGTTCTTC. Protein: CASSYRLPTTIREQFF.

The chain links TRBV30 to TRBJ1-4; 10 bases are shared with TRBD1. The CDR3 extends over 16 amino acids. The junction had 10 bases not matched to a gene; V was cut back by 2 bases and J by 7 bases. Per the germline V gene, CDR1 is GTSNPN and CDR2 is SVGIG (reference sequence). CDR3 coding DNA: TGTGCCTGGAGTCCTTACCGACAGGGGGCGCGTGAAAAACTGTTTTTT. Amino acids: CAWSPYRQGAREKLFF.

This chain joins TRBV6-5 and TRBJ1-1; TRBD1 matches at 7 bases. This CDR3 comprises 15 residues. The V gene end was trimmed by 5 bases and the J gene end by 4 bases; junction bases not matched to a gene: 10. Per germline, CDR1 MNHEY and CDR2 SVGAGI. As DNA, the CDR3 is TGTGCCAGCAGTCCAACGCGGGACAGATCCACTGAAGCTTTCTTT. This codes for CASSPTRDRSTEAFF.

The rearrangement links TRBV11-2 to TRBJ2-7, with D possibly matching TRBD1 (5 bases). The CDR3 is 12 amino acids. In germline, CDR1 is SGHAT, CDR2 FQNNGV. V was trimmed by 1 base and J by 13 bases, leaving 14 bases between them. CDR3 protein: CASSLGGRAAYF. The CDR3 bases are TGTGCCAGCAGCTTAGGGGGCAGGGCCGCATACTTC.

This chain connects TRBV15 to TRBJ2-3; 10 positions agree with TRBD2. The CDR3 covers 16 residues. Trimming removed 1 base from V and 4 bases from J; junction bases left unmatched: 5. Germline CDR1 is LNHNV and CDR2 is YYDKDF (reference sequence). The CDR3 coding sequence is TGTGCCACCAGCAGAGGAGCGGGAGGGCCTCCAGATACGCAGTATTTT. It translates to CATSRGAGGPPDTQYF. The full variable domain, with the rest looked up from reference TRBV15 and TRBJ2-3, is DAMVIQNPRYQVTQFGKPVTLSCSQTLNHNVMYWYQQKSSQAPKLLFHYYDKDFNNEADTPDNFQSRRPNTSFCFLDIRSPGLGDTAMYLCATSRGAGGPPDTQYFGPGTRLTVL.